This is a list of T cell receptor beta chains from one sample in a study of early T cells in non-severe SARS-CoV-2 infection. TCRdb re-derived calls from the 5' RACE reads in MiXCR, one entry per CDR3 protein. The table has 45,000 to 75,000 distinct CDR3 sequences, 8.9% seen once. Source material: whole blood. These receptor sequences come from an adult who was a healthcare worker with PCR-confirmed SARS-CoV-2 infection or an uninfected control (not recorded which). Each CDR3 is given with its conserved first and last residue. A D gene is named only where the DNA matches it firmly. Size values are once, few and many counts, or a class for expanded clones, and some rows have none.

TRBJ1-1 | - | many | TRBV6-2/TRBV6-3 | CASSYSGGTEAFF | TGTGCCAGCAGTTACTCTGGGGGAACTGAAGCTTTCTTT
TRBJ2-1 | - | few | TRBV24-1 | CATSDSGGLLSYNEQFF | TGTGCCACCAGTGATTCCGGCGGGTTACTCTCCTACAATGAGCAGTTCTTC
TRBJ2-7 | TRBD2 | many | TRBV5-6 | CASSWRIFQGSGRMYEQYF | TGTGCCAGCAGCTGGAGGATTTTCCAGGGCAGCGGGAGGATGTACGAGCAGTACTTC
TRBJ1-1 | TRBD1 | - | TRBV6-1 | CASRATGRGTEAFF | TGTGCCAGCAGGGCGACAGGGAGGGGAACTGAAGCTTTCTTT
TRBJ2-1 | - | many | TRBV27 | CASSLRPLAVSSYNEQFF | TGTGCCAGCAGTCTCCGACCTTTAGCGGTAAGCTCCTACAATGAGCAGTTCTTC
TRBJ1-4 | - | many | TRBV5-1 | CASSGDGRTNEKLFF | TGCGCCAGCAGCGGAGACGGACGAACTAATGAAAAACTGTTTTTT
TRBJ2-3 | - | many | TRBV7-2 | CASRASSAADTQYF | TGTGCCAGCAGGGCATCCTCAGCTGCAGATACGCAGTATTTT
TRBJ1-2 | - | many | TRBV28 | CASSPGQGATNYGYTF | TGTGCCAGCAGCCCCGGGCAGGGAGCAACTAACTATGGCTACACCTTC
TRBJ2-1 | - | few | TRBV7-2 | CASSAVVEQFF | TGTGCCAGCAGCGCTGTGGTTGAGCAGTTCTTC
TRBJ2-7 | - | many | TRBV28 | CASSLRRVGEQYF | TGTGCCAGCAGTTTGCGCAGGGTCGGCGAGCAGTACTTC
TRBJ1-5 | - | - | TRBV19 | CATTTDRSNQPQHF | TGTGCCACCACAACCGACCGGAGCAATCAGCCACAGCATTTT
TRBJ2-7 | - | many | TRBV6-1 | CASSEALVQYF | TGTGCCAGCAGTGAAGCCCTGGTGCAGTACTTC
TRBJ2-1 | TRBD2 | - | TRBV2 | CASNSGMSSYNEQFF | TGTGCCAGCAATAGCGGGATGAGCTCCTACAATGAGCAGTTCTTC
TRBJ2-5 | TRBD1 | few | TRBV5-1 | CASSLTGQGRETQYF | TGCGCCAGCAGCTTGACCGGACAGGGGAGAGAGACCCAGTACTTC
TRBJ2-3 | TRBD1 | - | TRBV7-9 | CASSLRTGGPTDTQYF | TGTGCCAGCAGCCTGCGGACAGGGGGTCCCACAGATACGCAGTATTTT
TRBJ2-5 | TRBD2 | many | TRBV28 | CASTAGGRGETQYF | TGTGCCAGCACTGCGGGCGGGAGGGGAGAGACCCAGTACTTC
TRBJ2-5 | - | many | TRBV19 | CASSIGAATQETQYF | TGTGCCAGTAGTATTGGGGCAGCCACCCAAGAGACCCAGTACTTC
TRBJ2-7 | TRBD1 | many | TRBV10-3 | CAISEQGYEQYF | TGTGCCATCAGTGAACAGGGGTACGAGCAGTACTTC
TRBJ2-1 | - | many | TRBV7-2 | CASSFGSNSYNEQFF | TGTGCCAGCAGCTTTGGCAGCAACTCCTACAATGAGCAGTTCTTC
TRBJ1-1 | - | many | TRBV6-5 | CASSYSYLRVNTEAFF | TGTGCCAGCAGTTACTCATATTTGAGGGTGAACACTGAAGCTTTCTTT
TRBJ2-5 | - | - | TRBV6-5 | CASSYLGRPETQYF | TGTGCCAGCAGTTACTTAGGACGGCCAGAGACCCAGTACTTC
TRBJ2-7 | - | many | TRBV7-7 | CASSLGGGLHEQYF | TGTGCCAGCAGCCTAGGGGGGGGCTTGCACGAGCAGTACTTC
TRBJ2-5 | - | few | TRBV12-3/TRBV12-4 | CASSPQPTQETQYF | TGTGCCAGCAGTCCTCAGCCTACTCAAGAGACCCAGTACTTC
TRBJ2-2 | TRBD1 | - | TRBV24-1 | CATSDFGQGDTGELFF | TGTGCCACCAGTGATTTCGGACAGGGTGACACCGGGGAGCTGTTTTTT
TRBJ2-5 | - | many | TRBV10-3 | CAISDGGTQETQYF | TGTGCCATCAGTGATGGCGGGACCCAAGAGACCCAGTACTTC
TRBJ2-7 | TRBD1 | many | TRBV7-3 | CASSPTGDSYEQYF | TGTGCCAGCAGCCCGACAGGGGATAGCTACGAGCAGTACTTC
TRBJ2-7 | - | many | TRBV6-2/TRBV6-3 | CASSYSGVRGEQYF | TGTGCCAGCAGTTACTCCGGTGTGCGGGGCGAGCAGTACTTC
TRBJ2-2 | - | - | TRBV5-1 | CASSITVTGELFF | TGCGCCAGCTCCATTACTGTCACCGGGGAGCTGTTTTTT
TRBJ2-7 | TRBD1 | - | TRBV29-1 | CSVEEGTGSYEQYF | TGCAGCGTTGAAGAGGGGACAGGGAGCTACGAGCAGTACTTC
TRBJ1-1 | TRBD1 | many | TRBV12-3/TRBV12-4 | CASIEQGGFEAFF | TGTGCCAGCATCGAACAGGGGGGTTTTGAAGCTTTCTTT
TRBJ1-2 | - | many | TRBV30 | CAWSVQGFGYTF | TGTGCCTGGAGTGTACAGGGATTTGGCTACACCTTC
TRBJ2-2 | - | many | TRBV6-2/TRBV6-3 | CASSWLGGELFF | TGTGCCAGCAGTTGGCTCGGCGGGGAGCTGTTTTTT
TRBJ2-1 | TRBD1 | few | TRBV28 | CASSLGQGIYNEQFF | TGTGCCAGCAGTTTGGGACAGGGGATTTACAATGAGCAGTTCTTC
TRBJ2-1 | - | - | TRBV20-1 | CSVSGNEQFF | TGCAGTGTTTCCGGGAATGAGCAGTTCTTC
TRBJ2-2 | - | many | TRBV6-6 | CASSPLRLNTGELFF | TGTGCCAGCAGCCCCCTTCGACTGAACACCGGGGAGCTGTTTTTT
TRBJ2-1 | - | many | TRBV24-1 | CATSDGRGVTYNEQFF | TGTGCCACCAGTGATGGGCGCGGGGTAACCTACAATGAGCAGTTCTTC
TRBJ2-1 | - | many | TRBV11-3 | CASSKRLDSWEQFF | TGTGCCAGCAGCAAGAGACTAGACTCTTGGGAGCAGTTCTTC
TRBJ2-7 | TRBD2 | few | TRBV27 | CASSDGRPPAYEQYF | TGTGCCAGCAGCGACGGGAGGCCTCCCGCCTACGAGCAGTACTTC
TRBJ2-2 | - | - | TRBV6-5 | CASRPRTGELFF | TGTGCCAGCAGACCCAGGACCGGGGAGCTGTTTTTT
TRBJ2-3 | - | few | TRBV29-1 | CSVESTTAPDTQYF | TGCAGCGTTGAGTCTACAACCGCCCCAGATACGCAGTATTTT